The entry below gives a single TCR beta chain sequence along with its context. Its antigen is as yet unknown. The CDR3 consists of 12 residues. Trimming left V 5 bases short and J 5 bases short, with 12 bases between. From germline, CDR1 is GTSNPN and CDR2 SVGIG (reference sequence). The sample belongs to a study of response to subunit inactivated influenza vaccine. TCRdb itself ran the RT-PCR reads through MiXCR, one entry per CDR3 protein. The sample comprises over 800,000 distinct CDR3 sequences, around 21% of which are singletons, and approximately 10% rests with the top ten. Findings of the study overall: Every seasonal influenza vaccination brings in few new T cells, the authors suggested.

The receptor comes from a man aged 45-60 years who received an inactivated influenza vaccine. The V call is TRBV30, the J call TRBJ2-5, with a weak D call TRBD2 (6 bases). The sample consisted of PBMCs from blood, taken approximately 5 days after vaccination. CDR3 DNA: TGTGCCTGGGACCAAGGGAGGGAGACCCAGTACTTC. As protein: CAWDQGRETQYF. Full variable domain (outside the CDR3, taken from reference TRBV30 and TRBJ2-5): SQTIHQWPATLVQPVGSPLSLECTVEGTSNPNLYWYRQAAGRGLQLLFYSVGIGQISSEVPQNLSASRPQDRQFILSSKKLLLSDSGFYLCAWDQGRETQYFGPGTRLLVL.